Sequencing of this TCR beta chain was carried out in a study of long-term antiretroviral therapy in people with HIV. Overall study results and limits: HIV repertoires covered narrower CDR3 length ranges than controls did.

The CDR3 runs 13 residues. Per germline, CDR1 MDHEN and CDR2 SYDVKM. Unmatched junction bases numbered 7, after V lost 3 bases and J lost 10 bases. To note about this clone: The antigen remains unidentified.

They ran version v3.0 of the immunoSEQ assay at survey level. Sequencing used immunoSEQ multiplex PCR; TCRdb keeps in-frame clones, though not all of them. Altogether tens of thousands of clones are present, around 76% being singletons, with the ten largest covering 4.5% to 5.5%. PBMC samples from each donor numbered at least one pre-ART and at least two post-ART. Sequences were derived from unsorted PBMCs, sampled 0.5 years after starting antiretroviral therapy. The clonotype was recovered from a woman between 40 and 50 years old with HIV. This chain joins TRBV28 and TRBJ1-1; TRBD1 matches at 8 bases. The CDR3 sequence is CASSLGGRGLAFF. The CDR3 DNA reads as TGTGCCAGCAGTTTGGGTGGCAGGGGGCTAGCTTTCTTT.